The 27 T cell receptor beta chains given below trace back to one sample, sequenced in a study of neurological immune-mediated disorders. TCRdb re-derived calls from the 5' RACE reads in MiXCR, one entry per CDR3 protein. The repertoire includes some 48,000 distinct CDR3 sequences, roughly a fifth of them detected once, and less than 5% sits in the top ten. The sample's time point: technical triplicate 3. Sequencing was carried out using PBMCs. All receptors come from a man between 60 and 75 years old with HTLV-1-associated myelopathy (HAM/TSP).

V is TRBV4-3 and J is TRBJ2-5, with D perhaps matching TRBD2 (5 bases). Germline CDR1 and CDR2: LGHNA and YSLEER. V dropped 0 bases and J dropped 9 bases, with 17 bases sitting between them. The CDR3 spans 15 residues. The CDR3 DNA reads TGCGCCAGCAGCCAAGACGCGGGCCCGGGCGAGGCCCAGTACTTC. This encodes CASSQDAGPGEAQYF.

This clonotype came up many times. The chain is built from TRBV7-3 and TRBJ2-2; TRBD1 aligns across 11 bases. The trim removed 5 bases at V and 6 bases at J, leaving 5 bases unmatched. CDR1 SGHTA and CDR2 FQGTGA come from the germline V gene. The CDR3 length is 15 residues. The CDR3 reads CASSRPGQGAGELFF. DNA of the CDR3: TGTGCCAGCAGCCGCCCGGGACAGGGGGCCGGGGAGCTGTTTTTT.

In its sample, this clonotype was seen many times. J is TRBJ2-3 and V is TRBV20-1, with D unclear. Germline assignment: CDR1 DFQATT and CDR2 SNEGSKA (reference sequence). V gave up 4 bases and J gave up 10 bases, with 12 bases separating them. The CDR3 extends over 11 amino acids. This CDR3 reads CSATEAVSQYF. For the CDR3, the DNA is TGCAGTGCTACAGAGGCGGTATCGCAGTATTTT.

This clonotype has a count of ten or more. The chain uses TRBV5-6 and TRBJ2-2; 12 nucleotides agree with TRBD2. CDR1 SGHDT and CDR2 YYEEEE come from the germline V gene. There are 16 residues in the CDR3. Trimming took 4 bases from V and 3 from J; bases not matched to a gene: 4. The CDR3: CASSGLAGGDTGELFF. As DNA, the CDR3 is TGTGCCAGCAGCGGCCTAGCGGGAGGGGACACCGGGGAGCTGTTTTTT.

This clonotype qualifies as medium-sized. CDR3 coding DNA: TGTGCCAGCGGAGACAATGAGCAGTTCTTC. Residues: CASGDNEQFF. The gene calls are TRBV7-6 and TRBJ2-1; the D is unclear. This CDR3 region has 10 residues. Germline values: CDR1 SGHVS, CDR2 FNYEAQ. Trimming left V 8 bases short and J 5 bases short, with 4 bases between.

The chain couples TRBV5-6 to TRBJ2-1; D is undetermined. The germline V and J ends were trimmed by 6 bases and 4 bases, with 11 bases remaining between them. Germline V gene data show CDR1 as SGHDT and CDR2 as YYEEEE. The CDR3 runs to 13 residues. DNA for the CDR3: TGTGCCAGCAAACCCAGGCGATACAATGAGCAGTTCTTC. Its protein is CASKPRRYNEQFF.

This clonotype occurred many times. The chain joins TRBV4-2 to TRBJ2-3; 9 bases fit TRBD2. J lost 4 bases, V lost 0 bases, and 5 bases had no gene match. The CDR3 sequence is 16 residues long. The germline CDR1 and CDR2 sequences are LGHNA and YNFKEQ. Here the CDR3 reads CASSQDPSGKPDTQYF. CDR3 in DNA: TGTGCCAGCAGCCAAGATCCTAGCGGGAAACCAGATACGCAGTATTTT.

This clonotype has at least ten counts. This chain uses TRBV5-1 with TRBJ2-1; D might be TRBD1 or TRBD2, each matching 6 bases. V lost 0 bases and J lost 4, with 8 bases in between. CDR3 length: 14 residues. Germline V lookup: CDR1 SGHRS, CDR2 YFSETQ. CDR3 DNA: TGCGCCAGCAGCTTGGGGGGGGCTTACAATGAGCAGTTCTTC. This codes for CASSLGGAYNEQFF.

This clonotype has at least ten counts. For the CDR3, the DNA is TGTGCCAGCAGTTACTCACAGGGCCAAAACATTCAGTACTTC. Protein sequence: CASSYSQGQNIQYF. The rearrangement joins TRBV27 to TRBJ2-4; D is perhaps TRBD1 (6 bases). This CDR3 is built from 14 residues. V lost 4 bases and J lost 5, with 12 bases in between. Germline V CDR1 and CDR2: MNHEY, SMNVEV (reference sequence).

There are a few counts of this clonotype. This rearrangement joins TRBV7-9 to TRBJ2-2; 7 bases line up with TRBD1. V was clipped by 3 bases and J by 5 bases; unmatched bases: 3. This CDR3 contains 14 residues. Germline V gene data show CDR1 as SEHNR and CDR2 as FQNEAQ (reference sequence). DNA for the CDR3: TGTGCCAGCAGCTTCCGACAGGGTACCGGGGAGCTGTTTTTT. This sequence encodes CASSFRQGTGELFF.

At least ten counts were recorded for this clonotype. The V gene is TRBV24-1, the J gene TRBJ2-3; D may be TRBD2 (5 bases). Germline V gene data show CDR1 as KGHDR and CDR2 as SFDVKD. This CDR3 contains 15 residues. Trimming took 8 bases from V and 1 from J, leaving 15 bases between them. The CDR3 is CATTDTGGGTDTQYF. CDR3 nucleotide sequence: TGTGCCACCACTGACACCGGAGGAGGCACAGATACGCAGTATTTT.

This clonotype was counted ten times or more. The chain uses TRBV7-9 and TRBJ2-7; D is ambiguous. V lost 4 bases, J lost 6 bases, and 16 bases lay in between. This CDR3 contains 14 residues. CDR1 SEHNR and CDR2 FQNEAQ come from the germline V gene (reference sequence). CDR3 sequence: CASSSPDSPTEQYF. Here the CDR3 DNA reads TGTGCCAGCAGCTCCCCAGATTCTCCCACCGAGCAGTACTTC.

This clonotype was found many times. The chain joins TRBV5-6 to TRBJ2-1; weak D call: TRBD2 (5 bases). The CDR3 is 13 amino acids. Trimming stripped 0 bases from V and 7 bases from J, with 8 bases between. Per germline, CDR1 SGHDT and CDR2 YYEEEE. The CDR3 coding sequence is TGTGCCAGCAGCTTGGATAGGAGGAATGAGCAGTTCTTC. Its translation: CASSLDRRNEQFF.

This clonotype appeared many times. The V call is TRBV4-1, the J call TRBJ2-1, with 9 positions matching TRBD2. Germline-derived CDR1 and CDR2 are MGHRA and YSYEKL. V lost 3 bases to trimming and J lost 4 bases; unmatched junction nucleotides: 4. This CDR3 has 15 amino acids. The CDR3 reads CASSQLAGNYNEQFF. The CDR3 region has the DNA TGCGCCAGCAGCCAGCTAGCGGGAAATTACAATGAGCAGTTCTTC.

This sequence joins TRBV5-1 and TRBJ1-2; tentatively, D is TRBD1 (5 bases). Trimming pared 2 bases from V and 6 bases from J, leaving 11 bases between. Germline V CDR1 and CDR2: SGHRS, YFSETQ. This CDR3 comprises 13 residues. CDR3 residues: CASSFTGPDGYTF. CDR3 nucleotides: TGCGCCAGCAGCTTCACAGGCCCCGATGGCTACACCTTC.

This clonotype was found many times. The rearrangement joins TRBV5-1 to TRBJ2-1; either TRBD1 or TRBD2 may supply D (5 bases each). The V and J ends lost 0 bases and 10 bases respectively, with 14 bases between them. The CDR3 is made up of 14 amino acids. CDR1 and CDR2 from the germline V gene are SGHRS and YFSETQ. The CDR3 here is CASSLAGMGEEQFF. The CDR3 DNA sequence: TGCGCCAGCAGCTTGGCCGGTATGGGGGAAGAGCAGTTCTTC.

This clonotype was counted many times. The rearrangement uses TRBV2 and TRBJ2-5; 11 positions agree with TRBD1. The junction had 6 bases not matched to a gene; V was cut back by 5 bases and J by 1 base. Germline CDR1 SNHLY, CDR2 FYNNEI. The CDR3 is 16 amino acids. CDR3 in amino acids: CASSKYGTGGQETQYF. The CDR3, as DNA: TGTGCCAGCAGTAAATACGGGACAGGGGGCCAAGAGACCCAGTACTTC.

This clonotype came up many times. The chain carries TRBV2 and TRBJ2-7; D is possibly TRBD1 or TRBD2 (5 bases each). With 4 bases removed from V and 0 bases from J, the gap between germline ends came to 10 bases. The CDR3 is 14 residues long. Germline values: CDR1 SNHLY, CDR2 FYNNEI. CDR3 protein: CASSVTGTSYEQYF. DNA for the CDR3: TGTGCCAGCAGTGTCACCGGGACCTCCTACGAGCAGTACTTC.

In regard to this clonotype: The junction departs from the called germline gene at one end, perhaps through a read error. J is TRBJ1-4 and V is TRBV20-1; D unresolved. The CDR3 has 16 amino acids. Germline V gene data show CDR1 as DFQATT and CDR2 as SNEGSKA (reference sequence). CDR3: CSAREIERSTNKKLFF. CDR3 nucleotides: TGCAGTGCTAGAGAAATAGAGCGGAGTACTAATAAAAAACTGTTTTTT.

This clonotype was counted ten times or more. V is TRBV24-1 and J is TRBJ2-7; D is perhaps TRBD2 (5 bases). V lost 3 bases, J lost 3 bases, and 11 bases lay in between. CDR3 size: 14 residues. Germline-derived CDR1 and CDR2 are KGHDR and SFDVKD. CDR3 residues: CATSDAHRDYEQYF. As DNA, the CDR3 is TGTGCCACCAGTGATGCCCACCGGGACTACGAGCAGTACTTC.

This clonotype is labeled medium-sized. In nucleotides, the CDR3 is TGTGCCATCAGTTACGACAGGGCACCACAAGAGACCCAGTACTTC. The encoded protein is CAISYDRAPQETQYF. The V call is TRBV10-3, the J call TRBJ2-5; 7 bases map to TRBD1. Germline CDR1 reads ENHRY; CDR2 reads SYGVKD. The CDR3 runs 15 residues. The V gene end was trimmed by 5 bases and the J gene end by 2 bases; junction bases not matched to a gene: 8.

The chain uses TRBV9 and TRBJ2-2, with TRBD1 matching over 7 bases. CDR3 length: 15 residues. Germline CDR1 SGDLS, CDR2 YYNGEE. V lost 4 bases to trimming and J lost 1 base; unmatched junction nucleotides: 4. This chain's CDR3 is CASSPSGGNTGELFF. The CDR3 region has the DNA TGTGCCAGCAGCCCCTCAGGGGGGAACACCGGGGAGCTGTTTTTT.

This clonotype was recorded many times. This sequence joins TRBV12-3 or TRBV12-4 and TRBJ2-1; 14 bases agree with TRBD2. With V trimmed by 5 bases and J by 7 bases, 4 bases remained unmatched. This CDR3 is 15 amino acids long. CDR3 bases: TGTGCCAGCAGTCCCAGACTAGCGGGAGGGAATGAGCAGTTCTTC. Its translation is CASSPRLAGGNEQFF.

The J gene is TRBJ2-3, the V gene TRBV3-1; TRBD2 is a possible D gene (6 bases). CDR1 and CDR2 from the germline V gene are LGHDT and YNNKEL (reference sequence). The ends were cut back, 4 bases at V and 5 bases at J, with 10 bases in the middle. The CDR3 spans 13 residues. The CDR3 region has the DNA TGTGCCAGCAGCCCACTAGCCGGAGATACGCAGTATTTT. This encodes CASSPLAGDTQYF.

In this sample, this clonotype turned up many times. The chain is built from TRBV20-1 and TRBJ2-2; possibly TRBD2 for D (6 bases). V was cut by 0 bases and J by 2 bases, with 13 bases left in between. The CDR3 sequence is 16 residues long. CDR1 and CDR2 from the germline V gene are DFQATT and SNEGSKA (reference sequence). CDR3 nucleotide sequence: TGCAGTGCTAGAGAGAATCTAGCGTTAAACACCGGGGAGCTGTTTTTT. It translates to CSARENLALNTGELFF.

This clonotype appeared many times. A read error may explain this, as a much larger clone is one base away. The V call is TRBV11-2, the J call TRBJ2-5, with TRBD2 matching 8 bases. Germline V gives CDR1 SGHAT, CDR2 FQNNGV. The CDR3 extends over 13 amino acids. The junction had 9 bases not matched to a gene; V was cut back by 10 bases and J by 5 bases. CDR3 DNA sequence: TGTGCCAACACCCCCGGCGGGAGGGAGACCCAGTACTTC. Translated: CANTPGGRETQYF.

At least ten counts were recorded for this clonotype. The J gene is TRBJ2-5, the V gene TRBV28; TRBD2 matches at 12 bases. Germline V gives CDR1 MDHEN, CDR2 SYDVKM. This CDR3 has 14 residues. Unmatched junction bases numbered 3, after V lost 5 bases and J lost 5 bases. Written as DNA, the CDR3 is TGTGCCAGCAGTCTAGCGGGAGGGCCGGAGACCCAGTACTTC. This encodes CASSLAGGPETQYF.